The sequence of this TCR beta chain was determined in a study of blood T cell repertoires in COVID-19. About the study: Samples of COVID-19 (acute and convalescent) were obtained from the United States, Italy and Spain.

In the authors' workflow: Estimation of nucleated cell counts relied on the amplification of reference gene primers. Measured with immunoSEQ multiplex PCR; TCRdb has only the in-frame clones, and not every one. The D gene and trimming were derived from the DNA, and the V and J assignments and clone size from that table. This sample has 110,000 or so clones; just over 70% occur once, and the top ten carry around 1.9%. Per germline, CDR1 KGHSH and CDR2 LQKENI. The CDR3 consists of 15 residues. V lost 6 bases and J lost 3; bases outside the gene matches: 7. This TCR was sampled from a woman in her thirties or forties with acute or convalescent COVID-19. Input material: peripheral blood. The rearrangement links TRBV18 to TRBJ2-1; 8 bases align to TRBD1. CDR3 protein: CASSTGQGNYNEQFF. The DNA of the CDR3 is TGTGCCAGCTCTACAGGACAGGGAAACTACAATGAGCAGTTCTTC.